This T cell receptor beta chain was obtained from a study of blood T cell repertoires in COVID-19. On the study more broadly: Sites in the United States, Italy and Spain provided acute and convalescent COVID-19 samples. From T cells, B-cell-depleted T cells, or PBMCs came the material, which was cDNA or gDNA.

In the source study's methods: Cell counts per sample came from amplifying reference gene primers. Profiled with immunoSEQ multiplex PCR; TCRdb holds only in-frame clones, not every one. That table supplies the V and J calls and clone size; D and trimming were determined from the DNA. The table has tens of thousands of clones, approximately 84% seen once. Germline CDR1 is KGHDR and CDR2 is SFDVKD. The CDR3 is made up of 13 amino acids. Trimming at V came to 7 bases and at J to 8 bases, leaving 5 bases not matched to a gene. The V gene is TRBV24-1, the J gene TRBJ1-2, with TRBD1 matching 11 bases. The clonotype was recovered from a woman in her sixties or seventies with acute or convalescent COVID-19. Specimen: peripheral blood. As DNA, the CDR3 is TGTGCCACCAGCACCGGGACAGGGGGAGGCTACACCTTC. It translates to CATSTGTGGGYTF.